The sequence of this T cell receptor (beta chain) was determined in a study of TIL therapy for anti-PD-1-resistant metastatic lung cancer. This CDR3 is 15 amino acids long. Per germline, CDR1 SGHRS and CDR2 YFSETQ. The ends were cut back, 1 base at V and 2 bases at J, with 11 bases in the middle. The immunoSEQ assay was v3. Sequenced by immunoSEQ multiplex PCR; TCRdb stores in-frame clones only, minus some. The sample records about 60,000 clones, about nine tenths being singletons. Time point denoted: pre-treatment sample, taken before nivolumab and TIL therapy. Patients were adults with stage 4 NSCLC.

This clonotype was obtained from a person aged 25 to 80 with non-small cell lung cancer. V usage is TRBV5-1 and J usage is TRBJ2-3; D might be TRBD2 (7 bases). Sequences were derived from blood, sampled at baseline. The CDR3: CASSLRGGDTDTQYF. The DNA for the CDR3 is TGCGCCAGCAGCTTGAGAGGGGGGGACACAGATACGCAGTATTTT.